The clone carrying this TCR beta chain turned up a few times. The source of the sample is a study of patients and donors after allogeneic stem cell transplantation. The CDR3 has 15 residues. V dropped 2 bases and J dropped 7 bases, with 12 bases sitting between them. Germline V lookup: CDR1 SGHTA, CDR2 FQGTGA. TCRdb recomputed calls from the RT-PCR reads with MiXCR, one row per CDR3 protein. The data contain around 200,000 distinct CDR3 sequences, 35% to 45% of them singletons. Input material: blood, either unsorted or a sorted T cell fraction (not recorded which). The J gene is TRBJ1-6, the V gene TRBV7-3, with D uncertain. The clonotype was recovered from a human donor who was either an allogeneic HSCT recipient or a stem cell or donor lymphocyte infusion donor (not recorded which). It is not recorded whose cells these are; they may come from a transplant donor. The CDR3 sequence is CASSLDPQANSPLHF. CDR3 nucleotides: TGTGCCAGCAGCTTAGACCCGCAGGCCAATTCACCCCTCCACTTT. The full variable domain, with the rest looked up from reference TRBV7-3 and TRBJ1-6, is GAGVSQTPSNKVTEKGKYVELRCDPISGHTALYWYRQSLGQGPEFLIYFQGTGAADDSGLPNDRFFAVRPEGSVSTLKIQRTERGDSAVYLCASSLDPQANSPLHFGNGTRLTVT.